This T cell receptor beta chain was recorded in a study of shared clonotypes between healthy human individuals. Looking at the study overall: Contributing individuals were two females and a few males aged 18 to 49. Study-wide results and limits: Naive subsets generally had larger estimated richness than memory subsets. Read depth was anticipated to influence clonotype sharing among donors.

The data were produced by immunoSEQ multiplex PCR, yet TCRdb's version contains in-frame clones alone and is incomplete. The repertoire holds about 2 million clones, with over 85% as singletons. From germline, CDR1 is SGHNT and CDR2 YYREEE (reference sequence). With V trimmed by 2 bases and J by 0 bases, 5 bases remained unmatched. The CDR3 runs to 15 residues. Points on this clone: Antigen unknown.

Terminally differentiated effector memory CD45RA+ cells were excluded by CCR7 positive selection of CD45RO-negative cells. Among the donors, all were Caucasian adults who lived in Nashville, Tennessee. The chain is built from TRBV5-4 and TRBJ2-7; 7 nucleotides line up with TRBD1. The TCR comes from a man aged 18-30 years in good health. Sequencing used naive CD8+ T cells sorted from blood. CDR3 amino acids: CASSFRGDSSYEQYF. The CDR3 DNA follows: TGTGCCAGCAGCTTCCGAGGGGACAGCTCCTACGAGCAGTACTTC.